This entry lists 14 T cell receptor beta chains sequenced from one sample in a study of blood T cell repertoires in COVID-19. Repertoires were generated with immunoSEQ multiplex PCR, while TCRdb's copy carries only in-frame clones and drops some. In the table there are approximately 210,000 clones, less than 90% of which are singletons. Source material: peripheral blood. All receptors derive from a man aged 40-55 years with active or convalescent COVID-19.

The chain links TRBV14 to TRBJ1-3, with D perhaps matching TRBD1 (6 bases). The germline V and J ends were trimmed by 2 bases and 2 bases, with 7 bases remaining between them. Germline assignment: CDR1 SGHDN and CDR2 FVKESK. The CDR3 is 14 amino acids. CDR3 in DNA: TGTGCCAGCAGCCAACACAGGGCTGGAAACACCATATATTTT. This translates into CASSQHRAGNTIYF.

The V call is TRBV21-1, the J call TRBJ1-6; the table's TRBD1 call for D was not verified on the DNA. TRBV21-1 constitutes a pseudogene. This CDR3 is 13 amino acids long. The CDR3 spells CASRGTGNSPLHF. Written as DNA, the CDR3 is TGTGCCAGCCGGGGGACAGGGAATTCACCCCTCCACTTT.

The chain recombines TRBV28 with TRBJ1-5, with no clear D. Germline values: CDR1 MDHEN, CDR2 SYDVKM. This CDR3 contains 13 residues. Trimming took 6 bases from V and 7 from J, leaving 13 bases between them. Here the CDR3 DNA reads TGTGCCAGCAGACCCCCCAGTGCCCAGCCCCAGCATTTT. Its protein is CASRPPSAQPQHF.

This chain connects TRBV18 to TRBJ1-4; no clear D. The CDR3 loop spans 11 amino acids. CDR1 is KGHSH, CDR2 LQKENI, per germline. Deletions cut 6 bases from V and 13 bases from J, with 12 bases between. CDR3 sequence: CASSAGNTLFF. The CDR3 nucleotides read TGTGCCAGCTCGGCGGGGAATACACTGTTTTTT.

The count of this clone is one. This sequence joins TRBV3-1 (or the pseudogene TRBV3-2) and TRBJ2-1; no reliable D call. Germline V gives CDR1 LGHDT, CDR2 YNNKEL (reference sequence). V was clipped by 0 bases and J by 7 bases, with 10 bases between them. This CDR3 region has 14 residues. The CDR3 protein is CASSQDSLQNEQFF. The CDR3 DNA follows: TGTGCCAGCAGCCAAGATAGCCTCCAAAATGAGCAGTTCTTC.

This chain links TRBV6-2 or TRBV6-3 with TRBJ2-5; TRBD1 might be the D (5 bases). There are 13 residues in the CDR3. The germline V gene has CDR1 MNHEY and CDR2 SVGEGT. Between the trimmed V and J ends, which lost 1 base and 4 bases, there was a span of 7 bases. CDR3 in DNA: TGTGCCAGCAGTTACTACACAGGAGAGACCCAGTACTTC. It translates to CASSYYTGETQYF.

The sample holds a few counts of this clone. The rearrangement uses TRBV30 and TRBJ2-5, with D unresolved. CDR3 length: 13 residues. Germline-derived CDR1 and CDR2 are GTSNPN and SVGIG (reference sequence). V was shortened by 2 bases and J by 5 bases, with 12 bases between the two germline ends. The CDR3 sequence is CAWSTRIRETQYF. In DNA, the CDR3 is TGTGCCTGGAGTACCAGGATACGGGAGACCCAGTACTTC.

The rearrangement links TRBV4-1 to TRBJ1-5; D is ambiguous. Trimming removed 4 bases from V and 1 base from J, with 11 bases in between. CDR1 and CDR2 (germline): MGHRA, YSYEKL. This CDR3 has 15 residues. The DNA of the CDR3 is TGCGCCAGCAGCCGCTCAGGTTCCAGCAATCAGCCCCAGCATTTT. Its translation: CASSRSGSSNQPQHF.

The chain uses TRBV28 and TRBJ2-2, with D tentatively TRBD2 (6 bases). The germline gives CDR1 MDHEN, CDR2 SYDVKM. The CDR3 covers 16 residues. Trimming removed 6 bases from V and 1 base from J, with 15 bases in between. The CDR3 here is CASRPGGSGNTGELFF. In DNA form, the CDR3 reads TGTGCCAGCAGACCCGGGGGTAGCGGGAACACCGGGGAGCTGTTTTTT.

This clone was counted once. V and J are TRBV30 and TRBJ1-1, with TRBD1 matching over 7 bases. Germline V gene lookup returns CDR1 GTSNPN and CDR2 SVGIG (reference sequence). The CDR3 totals 12 residues. The trim removed 5 bases at V and 6 bases at J, leaving 6 bases unmatched. CDR3 nucleotides: TGTGCCTGGCTAACAGGGGTGGCTGAAGCTTTCTTT. It yields the protein CAWLTGVAEAFF.

The rearrangement joins TRBV28 to TRBJ2-1, with a weak D call TRBD2 (7 bases). Germline CDR1 reads MDHEN; CDR2 reads SYDVKM. V lost 6 bases to trimming and J lost 2 bases, with 14 bases between them. The CDR3 is made up of 15 amino acids. The CDR3 nucleotides read TGTGCCAGCAGACAGGGCGGGAGCCCCTACAATGAGCAGTTCTTC. Its translation: CASRQGGSPYNEQFF.

This clone was recorded at least ten times. The rearrangement links TRBV29-1 to TRBJ1-1, with 11 bases that match TRBD1. Germline trimming cut 3 bases from V and 6 bases from J; bases unmatched to any gene: 6. The length of the CDR3 is 14 residues. Per the germline V gene, CDR1 is SQVTM and CDR2 is ANQGSEA. The CDR3 reads CSVDVRTGGSEAFF. DNA for the CDR3: TGCAGCGTTGACGTTAGGACAGGGGGCTCTGAAGCTTTCTTT.

The rearrangement uses TRBV5-1 and TRBJ2-1; 10 bases map to TRBD2. From germline, CDR1 is SGHRS and CDR2 YFSETQ. Losses at the gene ends were 3 bases for V and 3 bases for J; bases not matched to a gene: 3. This CDR3 comprises 15 residues. The CDR3 region is CASSWASGGYNEQFF. As DNA, the CDR3 is TGCGCCAGCAGCTGGGCTAGCGGGGGCTACAATGAGCAGTTCTTC.

This chain joins TRBV28 and TRBJ1-4; tentatively, D is TRBD1 (5 bases). Germline V lookup: CDR1 MDHEN, CDR2 SYDVKM. The CDR3 runs to 14 residues. Deletions cut 6 bases from V and 7 bases from J, with 15 bases between. CDR3 nucleotides: TGTGCCAGCAGCCTTGACAGTTGGGGTGAAAAACTGTTTTTT. Its protein is CASSLDSWGEKLFF.